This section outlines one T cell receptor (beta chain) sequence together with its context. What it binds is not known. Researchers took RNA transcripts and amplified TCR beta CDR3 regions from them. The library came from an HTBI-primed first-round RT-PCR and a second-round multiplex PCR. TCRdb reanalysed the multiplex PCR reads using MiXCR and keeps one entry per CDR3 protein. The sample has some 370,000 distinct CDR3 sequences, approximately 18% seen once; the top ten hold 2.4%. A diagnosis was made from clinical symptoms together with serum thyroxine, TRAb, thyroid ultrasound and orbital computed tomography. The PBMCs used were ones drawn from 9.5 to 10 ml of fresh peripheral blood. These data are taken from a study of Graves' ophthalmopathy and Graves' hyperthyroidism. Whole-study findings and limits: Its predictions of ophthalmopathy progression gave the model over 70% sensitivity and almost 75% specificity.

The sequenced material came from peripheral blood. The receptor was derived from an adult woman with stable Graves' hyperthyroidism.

The CDR3 region has the DNA TGTGCCAGCAGCAAGACGGGTGGGGGCAATCAGCCCCAGCATTTT. It translates to CASSKTGGGNQPQHF. The genes are TRBV6-1 and TRBJ1-5; D call uncertain. Between the trimmed V and J ends, which lost 6 bases and 2 bases, there was a span of 14 bases. Germline lookup yields CDR1 MNHNS and CDR2 SASEGT. There are 15 residues in the CDR3.